The 25 T cell receptor beta chains given below trace back to one sample, sequenced in a study of Ad26.COV2.S vaccination and SARS-CoV-2 variants. This sample's treatment: approximately 18 received Ad26.COV2.S at low or high dose, single or two shots; 5 received placebo; per-sample allocation not given. Day 63 after the first injection of vaccine or placebo was the sampling time. The assay was immunoSEQ multiplex PCR, and TCRdb's table has in-frame clones only and misses some. The sample consists of 410,000 or so clones, 92% of them appearing once. The sequences come from peripheral blood, collected in a trial of Ad26.COV2.S vaccine versus placebo. The source of these receptors is a person between 18 and 65 years old who received the Ad26.COV2.S COVID-19 vaccine or a placebo.

The V call is TRBV5-1, the J call TRBJ2-3; D gene uncertain. The V end was cut by 4 bases, the J end by 14 bases, with 17 bases between. Germline V gene lookup returns CDR1 SGHRS and CDR2 YFSETQ. There are 12 residues in the CDR3. CDR3 bases: TGCGCCAGCAGCCCGCAATCGGGTGGTTGGTATTTT. This encodes CASSPQSGGWYF.

The gene calls are TRBV10-3 and TRBJ1-1, with D hard to call. This CDR3 is 14 amino acids long. Germline CDR1 ENHRY, CDR2 SYGVKD. Between the trimmed V and J ends, which lost 3 bases and 2 bases, there was a span of 10 bases. The CDR3 loop is CAISDPGINTEAFF. CDR3 DNA: TGTGCCATCAGTGATCCAGGCATAAACACTGAAGCTTTCTTT.

The chain combines TRBV7-8 with TRBJ1-6; 7 bases are shared with TRBD1. This CDR3 is 15 amino acids long. The J segment lost 6 bases and the V segment lost 5 bases, leaving 7 bases of the junction unmatched. Germline CDR1 is SGHVS and CDR2 is FQNEAQ. This chain's CDR3 is CASSARQGGNSPLHF. CDR3 coding DNA: TGTGCCAGCAGCGCCCGACAGGGAGGTAATTCACCCCTCCACTTT.

The chain couples TRBV4-1 to TRBJ1-3; D uncertain. Germline assignment: CDR1 MGHRA and CDR2 YSYEKL. V was cut by 4 bases and J by 8 bases, with 6 bases left in between. The CDR3 is 11 amino acids. The CDR3 here is CASSPGYTIYF. In nucleotides, the CDR3 is TGCGCCAGCAGCCCGGGTTACACCATATATTTT.

The DNA of the CDR3 is TGTGCCAGCAGTTGGGGGGTTCATGGCTACACCTTC. Residues: CASSWGVHGYTF. The chain joins TRBV28 to TRBJ1-2; tentatively, D is TRBD1 (5 bases). CDR1 is MDHEN, CDR2 SYDVKM, per germline. V lost 4 bases to trimming and J lost 6 bases, with 9 bases between them. The CDR3 loop spans 12 amino acids.

This clone was seen a single time. The rearrangement joins TRBV11-2 to TRBJ2-7, with D perhaps TRBD1 (5 bases). The CDR3 contains 14 residues. V was cut by 5 bases and J by 2 bases, with 13 bases left in between. Looked up from germline, CDR1 is SGHAT and CDR2 is FQNNGV. The CDR3 sequence is CASSPTRTTYEQYF. In DNA form, the CDR3 reads TGTGCCAGCAGCCCCACGCGGACAACCTACGAGCAGTACTTC.

This clone was picked up a small number of times. CDR3 loop: CASSAGPAAGNTIYF. CDR3 nucleotide sequence: TGTGCCAGCAGCGCCGGGCCGGCAGCCGGAAACACCATATATTTT. This rearrangement joins TRBV7-7 to TRBJ1-3; D remains unclear. This CDR3 is built from 15 residues. In germline, CDR1 is SSHAT, CDR2 FNYEAQ (reference sequence). V was shortened by 5 bases and J by 4 bases, with 15 bases between the two germline ends.

The chain combines TRBV5-1 with TRBJ1-4; D is unresolved. This CDR3 spans 14 amino acids. From germline, CDR1 is SGHRS and CDR2 YFSETQ. V was shortened by 2 bases and J by 5 bases, with 10 bases between the two germline ends. The CDR3 sequence: CASSFGNTNEKLFF. CDR3 DNA sequence: TGCGCCAGCAGCTTCGGCAACACGAATGAAAAACTGTTTTTT.

The V gene is TRBV7-2, the J gene TRBJ2-3; D possibly corresponds to TRBD1 (6 bases). Germline lookup yields CDR1 SGHTA and CDR2 FQGNSA. Trimming left V 2 bases short and J 0 bases short, with 21 bases between. CDR3 length equals 19 residues. The DNA of the CDR3 is TGTGCCAGCAGCTTAACGGGTCTTTCTACAGGGTACAGCACAGATACGCAGTATTTT. As protein: CASSLTGLSTGYSTDTQYF.

The chain combines TRBV5-4 with TRBJ2-3; 9 bases align to TRBD1. Losses at the gene ends were 4 bases for V and 4 bases for J; bases not matched to a gene: 10. The CDR3 contains 16 residues. Germline V lookup: CDR1 SGHNT, CDR2 YYREEE (reference sequence). In nucleotides, the CDR3 is TGTGCCAGCAGCCACTCCAGGACAGGGGAGGCAGATACGCAGTATTTT. Amino acid sequence: CASSHSRTGEADTQYF.

The V and J genes are TRBV7-9 and TRBJ2-2, with D hard to call. V was clipped by 1 base and J by 4 bases, with 13 bases between them. This CDR3 has 16 residues. In germline, CDR1 is SEHNR, CDR2 FQNEAQ (reference sequence). Here the CDR3 DNA reads TGTGCCAGCAGCTTAGAGGACCTCCTCGCCACCGGGGAGCTGTTTTTT. It specifies CASSLEDLLATGELFF.

The CDR3 here is CASSPTGVDGYTF. The CDR3 DNA reads TGCGCCAGCAGCCCCACAGGCGTCGATGGCTACACCTTC. The chain combines TRBV5-1 with TRBJ1-2; tentatively, D is TRBD1 (5 bases). The CDR3 is made up of 13 amino acids. Germline V gene sequence: CDR1 SGHRS, CDR2 YFSETQ. Trimming took off 4 bases at V and 6 bases at J, with 13 bases between the two ends.

This clone was seen only a few times. The chain carries TRBV4-3 and TRBJ1-2; D is possibly TRBD1 (6 bases). Germline assignment: CDR1 LGHNA and CDR2 YSLEER. V shed 1 base and J shed 4 bases, with 10 bases lying between them. This CDR3 region has 14 residues. DNA for the CDR3: TGCGCCAGCAGCCAAGCTGGCAGGGGCTATGGCTACACCTTC. Translated, it gives CASSQAGRGYGYTF.

The chain carries TRBV7-2 and TRBJ2-5; perhaps TRBD2 as D (6 bases). The germline V and J ends were trimmed by 0 bases and 5 bases, with 16 bases remaining between them. The length of the CDR3 is 16 residues. Germline CDR1 reads SGHTA; CDR2 reads FQGNSA. CDR3 in amino acids: CASSLARSGRGETQYF. The CDR3 DNA sequence: TGTGCCAGCAGCTTAGCGCGTTCCGGCCGGGGGGAGACCCAGTACTTC.

Regarding this clone: One junction end disagrees with the germline gene, perhaps due to a read error. V and J are TRBV19 and TRBJ2-7, with D hard to call. The CDR3 is 11 residues long. Germline V gene data show CDR1 as LNHDA and CDR2 as SQIVND (reference sequence). The CDR3 is CANSSSYEQYF. CDR3 DNA: TGTGCCAATAGTAGCAGCTACGAGCAGTACTTC.

The gene calls are TRBV5-4 and TRBJ1-2, with D perhaps TRBD1 (6 bases). V lost 0 bases and J 8 bases, leaving 17 bases between the germline ends. This CDR3 is 15 amino acids long. Looked up from germline, CDR1 is SGHNT and CDR2 is YYREEE (reference sequence). CDR3 DNA: TGTGCCAGCAGCTTGGTTACAGGGAGGATTATAGGCTACACCTTC. As protein: CASSLVTGRIIGYTF.

The gene calls are TRBV6-5 and TRBJ1-5, with a tentative D call TRBD1 (6 bases). This CDR3 has 15 residues. CDR1 and CDR2 from the germline V gene are MNHEY and SVGAGI. The V and J ends lost 2 bases and 3 bases respectively, with 11 bases between them. CDR3 DNA sequence: TGTGCCAGCAGTTACAACAGGGAAAACAATCAGCCCCAGCATTTT. Its protein is CASSYNRENNQPQHF.

This clone was seen just once. The V call is TRBV9, the J call TRBJ1-5, with D uncertain. The CDR3 extends over 14 amino acids. Germline V gene data show CDR1 as SGDLS and CDR2 as YYNGEE. Trimming pared 3 bases from V and 1 base from J, leaving 8 bases between. Here the CDR3 DNA reads TGTGCCAGCAGCGCGGCGGAGAGCAATCAGCCCCAGCATTTT. Protein sequence: CASSAAESNQPQHF.

V is TRBV6-7 and J is TRBJ2-7, with D perhaps TRBD1 (6 bases). TRBV6-7 is reported as an ORF; its role is uncertain. V lost 8 bases and J 3 bases, leaving 20 bases between the germline ends. CDR3 length: 15 amino acids. In nucleotides, the CDR3 is TGTGCCAGCGAAAAAAACTCAGGGGTTTGCTACGAGCAGTACTTC. Its translation is CASEKNSGVCYEQYF.

The V call is TRBV27, the J call TRBJ2-7; 7 bases agree with TRBD1. CDR1 is MNHEY, CDR2 SMNVEV, per germline (reference sequence). The CDR3 sequence is 13 residues long. V lost 3 bases, J lost 5 bases, and 4 bases stayed unmatched. CDR3 coding DNA: TGTGCCAGCAGTTTTGACAGGGTCCACGAGCAGTACTTC. Translated: CASSFDRVHEQYF.

This chain joins TRBV29-1 and TRBJ2-1, with D hard to call. This CDR3 contains 15 residues. Germline CDR1 is SQVTM and CDR2 is ANQGSEA. V was pared by 4 bases and J by 2 bases, with 15 bases between. The CDR3 nucleotides read TGCAGCGTTGTTTCCTCAAGTCATCCCTACAATGAGCAGTTCTTC. Its protein product is CSVVSSSHPYNEQFF.

V is TRBV9 and J is TRBJ2-7; D tentatively fits TRBD1 or TRBD2 (5 bases each). The V gene lost 0 bases and the J gene lost 3 bases, with 22 bases spanning the gap. The length of the CDR3 is 18 residues. Germline loops: CDR1 SGDLS, CDR2 YYNGEE. Here the CDR3 reads CASSVAPSSRDLSYEQYF. The DNA of the CDR3 is TGTGCCAGCAGCGTAGCTCCATCCTCCCGGGACCTAAGCTACGAGCAGTACTTC.

The V gene is TRBV19, the J gene TRBJ2-3, with 7 bases identical to TRBD1. The CDR3 sequence is 15 residues long. V gave up 8 bases and J gave up 0 bases; unmatched junction bases: 8. Germline V gene lookup returns CDR1 LNHDA and CDR2 SQIVND (reference sequence). CDR3 region: CASRDGQASTDTQYF. The CDR3, as DNA: TGTGCCAGTCGGGATGGACAGGCTAGCACAGATACGCAGTATTTT.

The chain carries TRBV7-9 and TRBJ1-1; TRBD1 is a possible D gene (6 bases). CDR1 and CDR2 from the germline V gene are SEHNR and FQNEAQ (reference sequence). The V end lost 5 bases, the J end lost 12 bases, and 16 bases lay between the germline ends. The CDR3 spans 12 residues. The chain's CDR3 is CASSHPTGRSFF. CDR3 DNA: TGTGCCAGCAGCCATCCTACAGGGAGGTCTTTCTTT.

This clone has just one count. The CDR3, as DNA: TGTGCCAGCAGTGACGCAAAGGGGGAACTAGCGGGGGGCCGTTACACAGATACGCAGTATTTT. Translated: CASSDAKGELAGGRYTDTQYF. J is TRBJ2-3 and V is TRBV6-4, with 12 bases lining up with TRBD2. J lost 2 bases, V lost 2 bases, and 17 bases had no gene match. CDR3 length: 21 amino acids. The germline gives CDR1 MRHNA, CDR2 SNTAGT.